This entry lists 11 T cell receptor beta chains sequenced from one sample in a study of molecular identifiers for immune sequencing clone quantification. TCRdb reprocessed the PCR reads via MiXCR and lists one record per CDR3 protein. The sample lists under 600,000 distinct CDR3 sequences, about a fifth occurring once. What was sequenced was naive CD8+ T cells from blood, with Jurkat cell RNA spiked in. Subset denoted: FACS-sorted CD8+CD4-CCR7+CD45RA+ naive T cells. The receptors derive from a human donor in good health. Some libraries in this study had Jurkat cell RNA spiked in.

The J gene is TRBJ2-7, the V gene TRBV29-1; D unresolved. Trimming pared 3 bases from V and 4 bases from J, leaving 7 bases between. This CDR3 region has 11 residues. Germline CDR1 reads SQVTM; CDR2 reads ANQGSEA. DNA for the CDR3: TGCAGCGTTGAGACGGCATACGAGCAGTACTTC. It specifies CSVETAYEQYF.

The DNA of the CDR3 is TGTGCCAGCAGTTTATCTTTGGGGACTGGGGATACGCAGTATTTT. Translated, it gives CASSLSLGTGDTQYF. The V and J genes are TRBV27 and TRBJ2-3; a possible D gene is TRBD2 (6 bases). Germline lookup yields CDR1 MNHEY and CDR2 SMNVEV (reference sequence). This CDR3 comprises 15 residues. V shed 0 bases and J shed 6 bases, with 13 bases lying between them.

The rearrangement links TRBV19 to TRBJ2-7; D tentatively reads TRBD1 or TRBD2 (6 bases each). CDR3 length: 14 amino acids. V was clipped by 1 base and J by 3 bases, with 10 bases between them. Germline CDR1 reads LNHDA; CDR2 reads SQIVND (reference sequence). CDR3 region: CASSIGGGGYEQYF. CDR3 nucleotide sequence: TGTGCCAGTAGTATAGGAGGGGGAGGCTACGAGCAGTACTTC.

This clonotype has a count of ten or more. V and J are TRBV27 and TRBJ2-1, with 10 bases fitting TRBD2. The CDR3 loop spans 15 amino acids. Germline V gives CDR1 MNHEY, CDR2 SMNVEV (reference sequence). J lost 6 bases, V lost 5 bases, and 7 bases had no gene match. The CDR3 DNA follows: TGTGCCAGCAGTGCTTCTAGCGGGAGCCCCAATGAGCAGTTCTTC. Encoded protein: CASSASSGSPNEQFF.

The chain has TRBV6-5 and TRBJ2-2; TRBD1 matches 7 bases. CDR1 is MNHEY and CDR2 is SVGAGI in the germline V gene. The CDR3 has 16 amino acids. V lost 1 base to trimming and J lost 5 bases; unmatched junction nucleotides: 7. This CDR3 reads CASSYYEGARTGELFF. In DNA, the CDR3 is TGTGCCAGCAGTTACTACGAGGGGGCAAGGACCGGGGAGCTGTTTTTT.

This clonotype appeared a few times. A much larger clone lies one base from this, so it may be a read error. The chain couples TRBV5-4 to TRBJ2-3, with 9 nucleotides matching TRBD2. The CDR3 totals 15 residues. Germline V gene lookup returns CDR1 SGHNT and CDR2 YYREEE (reference sequence). In DNA form, the CDR3 reads TGTGCCAGCAGCTTGCCCGGGACTAGCATAGATACGCAGTATTTT. It codes for CASSLPGTSIDTQYF.

This clonotype was detected ten times or more. V is TRBV6-5 and J is TRBJ1-5; possibly TRBD1 for D (5 bases). The germline V and J ends were trimmed by 5 bases and 12 bases, with 14 bases remaining between them. From germline, CDR1 is MNHEY and CDR2 SVGAGI. The CDR3 sequence is 12 residues long. This CDR3 reads CASSKTGRVQHF. As DNA, the CDR3 is TGTGCCAGCAGTAAAACAGGAAGAGTCCAGCATTTT.

This clonotype was seen more than once but under ten times. V and J are TRBV28 and TRBJ2-3, with 10 bases fitting TRBD2. The CDR3 runs 15 residues. V shed 5 bases and J 4 bases; nucleotides not matched to a gene: 6. CDR1 and CDR2 (germline): MDHEN, SYDVKM. The CDR3 here is CASSEQRGGSDTQYF. The CDR3 nucleotides read TGTGCCAGCAGTGAGCAGCGGGGGGGCTCAGATACGCAGTATTTT. Looking up the rest from reference TRBV28 and TRBJ2-3 gives the full variable domain: DVKVTQSSRYLVKRTGEKVFLECVQDMDHENMFWYRQDPGLGLRLIYFSYDVKMKEKGDIPEGYSVSREKKERFSLILESASTNQTSMYLCASSEQRGGSDTQYFGPGTRLTVL.

This clonotype has ten or more counts. The CDR3 bases are TGTGCCAGCAGCGAGACTCTAGCGGGGGGGCAAGATACGCAGTATTTT. Translation gives CASSETLAGGQDTQYF. The V gene is TRBV9, the J gene TRBJ2-3; 12 bases align to TRBD2. Germline assignment: CDR1 SGDLS and CDR2 YYNGEE. J gave up 5 bases and V 3 bases, and 7 bases lay outside the gene matches. The CDR3 consists of 16 residues.

About this clonotype: This sequence may be a read error, since a much larger clone differs from it by one base. V gene TRBV12-3 or TRBV12-4 combines with J gene TRBJ2-3, with 11 bases identical to TRBD2. V lost 3 bases, J lost 4 bases, and 3 bases stayed unmatched. The CDR3 runs 15 residues. The CDR3 nucleotides are TGTGCCAGCAGTTTTTTTAGCGGGAGGGCAGATACGCAGTATTTT. Encoded protein: CASSFFSGRADTQYF.

This chain connects TRBV27 to TRBJ2-7, with 10 positions matching TRBD2. Per germline, CDR1 MNHEY and CDR2 SMNVEV (reference sequence). This CDR3 is built from 16 residues. J gave up 5 bases and V 4 bases, and 11 bases lay outside the gene matches. The CDR3 region has the DNA TGTGCCAGCAGTTGGCTAGCGGGAGATCTGCCCGACGAGCAGTACTTC. It encodes CASSWLAGDLPDEQYF.